This TCR beta chain was identified during a study of blood T cells in healthy people across ages. The overall study: When template switching was applied, about one barcoded beta molecule was captured per two T cells.

A second PCR of 7 to 11 cycles used a sample-barcoded 5' primer and a J-beta primer mix. TCRdb re-called the 5' RACE reads through MiXCR, storing one row per CDR3 protein. The sample contains hundreds of thousands of distinct CDR3 sequences, around 43% of which appear only once. With V trimmed by 3 bases and J by 2 bases, 7 bases remained unmatched. Germline values: CDR1 SGHRS, CDR2 YFSETQ. The CDR3 has 15 amino acids. This clonotype was seen only a few times. The sample was blood. This receptor was identified in a man in his sixties in good health. The chain uses TRBV5-1 and TRBJ2-5, with 7 bases aligning to TRBD1. The CDR3 reads CASSSTGTEQETQYF. The CDR3 region has the DNA TGCGCCAGCAGCTCTACCGGGACAGAACAAGAGACCCAGTACTTC.